This record looks at one T cell receptor (beta chain) sequence and its context. Its antigen is undetermined. The sample comes from a study of T cell responses to AZD1222 COVID-19 vaccine. Whole-study findings and limits: A reported finding is that nearly half of spike-specific TCRs target unmutated variant regions. Spike-specific TCR breadth rose after two AZD1222 doses, and depth rose as well.

V shed 4 bases, J shed 5 bases, and the junction held 7 bases outside the gene matches. Germline CDR1 is SGHKS and CDR2 is YYEKEE (reference sequence). This CDR3 is built from 14 residues. Produced via immunoSEQ multiplex PCR; TCRdb's table is partial and in-frame only. This table holds over 150,000 clones, about nine tenths found once. The clonotype was recovered from an adult in good health. The rearrangement links TRBV5-5 to TRBJ2-3; 7 bases are a match to TRBD2. This specimen consisted of peripheral blood, obtained on day 0 of AZD1222 vaccination. The CDR3 sequence is CASSLRTSRDTQYF. In DNA form, the CDR3 reads TGTGCCAGCAGCCTTCGGACTAGTAGAGATACGCAGTATTTT.